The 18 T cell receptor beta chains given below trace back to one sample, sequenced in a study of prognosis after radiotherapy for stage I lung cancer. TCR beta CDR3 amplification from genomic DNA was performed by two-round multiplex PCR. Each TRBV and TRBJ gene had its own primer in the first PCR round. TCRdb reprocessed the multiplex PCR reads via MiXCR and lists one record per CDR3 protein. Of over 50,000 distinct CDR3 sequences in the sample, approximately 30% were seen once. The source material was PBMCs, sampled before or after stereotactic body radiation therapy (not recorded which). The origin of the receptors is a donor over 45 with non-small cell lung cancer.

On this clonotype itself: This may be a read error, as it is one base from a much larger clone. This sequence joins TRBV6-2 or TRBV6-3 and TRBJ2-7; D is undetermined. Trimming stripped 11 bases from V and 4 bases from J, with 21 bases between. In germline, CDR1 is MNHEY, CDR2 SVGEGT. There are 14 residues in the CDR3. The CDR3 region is CAPPLCLVEYEQYF. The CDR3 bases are TGTGCCCCACCTCTGTGTCTTGTTGAATACGAGCAGTACTTC.

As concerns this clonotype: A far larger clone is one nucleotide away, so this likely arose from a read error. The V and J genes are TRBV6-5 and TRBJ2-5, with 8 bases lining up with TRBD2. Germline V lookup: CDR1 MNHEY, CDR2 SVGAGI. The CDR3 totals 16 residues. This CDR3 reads CASSSSGPGGGETHYF. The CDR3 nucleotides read TGTGCCAGCAGTTCCTCCGGGCCCGGGGGGGGGGAGACCCATTACTTC.

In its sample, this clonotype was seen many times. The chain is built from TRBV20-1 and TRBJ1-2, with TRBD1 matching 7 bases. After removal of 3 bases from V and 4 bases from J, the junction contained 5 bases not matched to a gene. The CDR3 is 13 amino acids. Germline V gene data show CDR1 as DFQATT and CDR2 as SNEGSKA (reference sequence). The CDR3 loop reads CSARDRRGYGYTF. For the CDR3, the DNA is TGCAGTGCTAGGGACAGGAGAGGCTATGGCTACACCTTC.

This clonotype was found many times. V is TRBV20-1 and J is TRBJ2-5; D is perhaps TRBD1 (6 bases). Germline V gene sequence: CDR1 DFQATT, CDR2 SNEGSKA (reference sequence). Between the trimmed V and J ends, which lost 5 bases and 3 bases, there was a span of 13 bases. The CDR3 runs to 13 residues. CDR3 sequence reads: CSAETGWEETQYF. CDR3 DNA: TGCAGTGCTGAAACAGGGTGGGAAGAGACCCAGTACTTC.

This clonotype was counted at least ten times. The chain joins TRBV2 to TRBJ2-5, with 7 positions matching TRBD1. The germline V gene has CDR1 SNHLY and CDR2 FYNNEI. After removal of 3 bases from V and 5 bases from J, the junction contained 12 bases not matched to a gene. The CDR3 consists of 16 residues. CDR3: CASSDRTGRTVETQYF. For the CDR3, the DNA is TGTGCCAGCAGTGATCGGACAGGTCGGACGGTGGAGACCCAGTACTTC.

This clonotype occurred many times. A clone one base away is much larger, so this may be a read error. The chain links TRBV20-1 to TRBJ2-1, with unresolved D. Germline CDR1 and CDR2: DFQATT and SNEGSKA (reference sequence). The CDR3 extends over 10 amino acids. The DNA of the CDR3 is TGCAGTGCTGGAGAGACGGCGGCTACTTTC. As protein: CSAGETAATF.

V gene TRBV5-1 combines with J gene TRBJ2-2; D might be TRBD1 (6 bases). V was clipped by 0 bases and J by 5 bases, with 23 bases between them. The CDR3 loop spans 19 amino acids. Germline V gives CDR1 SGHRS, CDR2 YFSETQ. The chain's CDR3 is CASSLDPLWVVTGTGELFF. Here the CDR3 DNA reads TGCGCCAGCAGCTTGGACCCCTTGTGGGTGGTGACAGGTACCGGGGAGCTGTTTTTT.

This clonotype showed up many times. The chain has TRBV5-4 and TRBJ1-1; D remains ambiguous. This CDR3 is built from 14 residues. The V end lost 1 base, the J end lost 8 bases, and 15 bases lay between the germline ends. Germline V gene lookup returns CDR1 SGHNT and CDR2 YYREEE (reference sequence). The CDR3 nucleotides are TGTGCCAGCAGCTTGACAGAGAGCTTTATAGAAGCTTTCTTT. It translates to CASSLTESFIEAFF.

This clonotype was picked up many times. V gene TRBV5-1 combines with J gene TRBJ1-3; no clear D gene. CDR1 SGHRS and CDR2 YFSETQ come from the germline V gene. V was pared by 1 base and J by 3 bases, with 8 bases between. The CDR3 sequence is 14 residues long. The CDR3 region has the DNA TGCGCCAGCAGCTTGTCCGGGTTTGGAAACACCATATATTTT. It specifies CASSLSGFGNTIYF.

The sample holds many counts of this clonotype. The CDR3 protein is CASTPGLSGLSYEQYF. In DNA, the CDR3 is TGTGCCAGCACCCCCGGGCTGAGCGGGCTATCCTACGAGCAGTACTTC. V is TRBV6-2 or TRBV6-3 and J is TRBJ2-7, with D perhaps matching TRBD2 (6 bases). Germline CDR1 MNHEY, CDR2 SVGEGT. Trimming took off 7 bases at V and 1 base at J, with 20 bases between the two ends. There are 16 residues in the CDR3.

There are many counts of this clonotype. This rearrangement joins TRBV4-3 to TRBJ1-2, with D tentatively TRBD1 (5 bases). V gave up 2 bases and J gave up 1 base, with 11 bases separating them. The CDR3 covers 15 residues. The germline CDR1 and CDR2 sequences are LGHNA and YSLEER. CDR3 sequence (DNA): TGCGCCAGCAGCCAATTGGGGGGGGGTAACTATGGCTACACCTTC. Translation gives CASSQLGGGNYGYTF.

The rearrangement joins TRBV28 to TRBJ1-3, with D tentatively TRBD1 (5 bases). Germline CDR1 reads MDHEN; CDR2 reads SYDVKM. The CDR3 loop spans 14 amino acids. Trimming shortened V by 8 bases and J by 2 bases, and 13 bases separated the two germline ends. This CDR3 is CASLQGGAGNTIYF. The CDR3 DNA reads TGTGCCAGCCTTCAGGGTGGCGCTGGAAACACCATATATTTT. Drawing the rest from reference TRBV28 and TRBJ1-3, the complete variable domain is DVKVTQSSRYLVKRTGEKVFLECVQDMDHENMFWYRQDPGLGLRLIYFSYDVKMKEKGDIPEGYSVSREKKERFSLILESASTNQTSMYLCASLQGGAGNTIYFGEGSWLTVV.

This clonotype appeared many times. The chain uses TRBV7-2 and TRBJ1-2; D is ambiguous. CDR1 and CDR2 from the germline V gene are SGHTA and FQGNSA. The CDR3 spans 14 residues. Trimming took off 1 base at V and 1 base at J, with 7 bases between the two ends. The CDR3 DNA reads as TGTGCCAGCAGCTTAGAGGGCGGTAACTATGGCTACACCTTC. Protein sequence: CASSLEGGNYGYTF.

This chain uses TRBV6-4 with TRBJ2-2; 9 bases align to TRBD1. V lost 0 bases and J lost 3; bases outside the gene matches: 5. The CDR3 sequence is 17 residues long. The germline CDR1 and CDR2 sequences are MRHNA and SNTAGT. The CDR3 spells CASSDSGGTGHTGELFF. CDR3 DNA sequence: TGTGCCAGCAGTGACTCAGGGGGGACAGGGCACACCGGGGAGCTGTTTTTT.

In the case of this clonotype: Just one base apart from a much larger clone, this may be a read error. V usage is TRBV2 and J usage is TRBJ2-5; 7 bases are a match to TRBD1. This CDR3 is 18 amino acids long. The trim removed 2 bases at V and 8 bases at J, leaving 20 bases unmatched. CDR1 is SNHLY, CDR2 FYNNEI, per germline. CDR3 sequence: CASSESRQGAGSRDTQYF. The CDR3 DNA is TGTGCCAGCAGTGAATCAAGACAGGGAGCAGGGTCACGAGATACCCAGTACTTC.

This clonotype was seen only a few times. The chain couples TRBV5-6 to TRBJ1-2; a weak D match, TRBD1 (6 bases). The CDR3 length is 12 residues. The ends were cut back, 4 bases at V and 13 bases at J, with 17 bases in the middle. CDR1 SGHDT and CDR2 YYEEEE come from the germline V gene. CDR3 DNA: TGTGCCAGCAGCAGGGGGGGGGCTGTCTGCACCTTC. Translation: CASSRGGAVCTF.

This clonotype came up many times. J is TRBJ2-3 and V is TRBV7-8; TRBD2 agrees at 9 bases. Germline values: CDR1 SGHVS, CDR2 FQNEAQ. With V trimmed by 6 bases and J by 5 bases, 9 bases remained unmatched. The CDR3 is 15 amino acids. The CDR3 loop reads CASSGVAGELDTQYF. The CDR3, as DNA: TGTGCCAGCAGTGGGGTAGCGGGAGAATTAGATACGCAGTATTTT.

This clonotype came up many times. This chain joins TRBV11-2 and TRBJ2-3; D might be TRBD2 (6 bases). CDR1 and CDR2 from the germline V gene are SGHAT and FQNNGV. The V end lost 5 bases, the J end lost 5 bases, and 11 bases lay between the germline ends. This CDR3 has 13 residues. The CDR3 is CASSPPGGDTQYF. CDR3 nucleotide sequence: TGTGCCAGCAGCCCCCCCGGGGGAGATACGCAGTATTTT.